The T cell receptor beta chain described here comes from a study of blood T cells in healthy people across ages. Study-wide results and caveats: Both naive CD4+ cell counts and diversity were greater in long-lived donors than in aged donors. Roughly linear declines in TCR beta diversity per million T cells occurred with age.

The sample holds many counts of this clonotype. Its antigen is not known. Primers used in a second PCR of about 7 to 12 cycles were a sample-barcoded 5' primer and a J-beta primer mix. Every cDNA molecule carried a tag from a template-switch adaptor bearing 12 random nucleotides. TCRdb itself ran the 5' RACE reads through MiXCR, one entry per CDR3 protein. The sample consists of 1.5 million to 2 million distinct CDR3 sequences, roughly 50% of them appearing once. The V gene's germline CDR1 is SQVTM and CDR2 ANQGSEA. CDR3 length: 16 residues. V was clipped by 5 bases and J by 4 bases; unmatched bases: 10.

The receptor comes from a woman aged 35 to 49 in good health. The sequenced sample consisted of blood. The V call is TRBV29-1, the J call TRBJ2-1; 11 bases line up with TRBD1. CDR3 sequence (DNA): TGCAGCGTTTTAACTCCCGGACAGGGGGCTTACAATGAGCAGTTCTTC. It specifies CSVLTPGQGAYNEQFF.